The 23 T cell receptor beta chains presented below share a single source sample, sequenced in a study of blood T cell repertoires in COVID-19. The protocol was immunoSEQ multiplex PCR, while the TCRdb copy is restricted to in-frame clones and leaves out a portion. The sample has approximately 250,000 clones; 88% are singletons. The sequenced sample was PBMCs or T cells enriched from blood (not recorded which). The receptors were sampled from a woman aged 35 to 49 with acute COVID-19.

The chain carries TRBV5-8 and TRBJ1-4, with 8 bases that match TRBD1. There are 15 residues in the CDR3. The germline gives CDR1 SGHTS, CDR2 YDEGEE. The trim removed 5 bases at V and 8 bases at J, leaving 11 bases unmatched. This CDR3 is CASSSVDRVNEKLFF. In DNA, the CDR3 is TGTGCCAGCAGTTCCGTGGACAGGGTAAACGAAAAACTGTTTTTT.

This sequence joins TRBV9 and TRBJ2-2; 7 nucleotides line up with TRBD2. J lost 6 bases, V lost 2 bases, and 4 bases had no gene match. The germline V gene encodes CDR1 SGDLS and CDR2 YYNGEE. The CDR3 runs to 14 residues. Here the CDR3 reads CASSVSSGAGELFF. Written as DNA, the CDR3 is TGTGCCAGCAGCGTGTCCAGCGGGGCCGGGGAGCTGTTTTTT.

The gene calls are TRBV24-1 and TRBJ2-2, with D possibly matching TRBD2 (6 bases). Germline CDR1 is KGHDR and CDR2 is SFDVKD. V lost 4 bases to trimming and J lost 4 bases, with 15 bases between them. The CDR3 has 16 amino acids. The CDR3 loop reads CATSDPGRRGTGELFF. CDR3 bases: TGTGCCACCAGTGACCCGGGGCGGAGGGGCACCGGGGAGCTGTTTTTT.

The chain has TRBV20-1 and TRBJ2-3; 8 positions match TRBD2. Germline V lookup: CDR1 DFQATT, CDR2 SNEGSKA (reference sequence). V trimming: 6 bases; J trimming: 10 bases; junction bases outside the gene matches: 6. The CDR3 runs to 11 residues. The CDR3 nucleotides are TGCAGTGCCGGGGGGGGAGGGGCGCAGTATTTT. Protein: CSAGGGGAQYF.

This sequence joins TRBV24-1 and TRBJ2-5, with 7 bases lining up with TRBD1. J gave up 2 bases and V 9 bases, and 5 bases lay outside the gene matches. The CDR3 contains 13 residues. Germline loops: CDR1 KGHDR, CDR2 SFDVKD. The CDR3 DNA follows: TGTGCCACCCGAGGGGGCCCGCAAGAGACCCAGTACTTC. Translation gives CATRGGPQETQYF.

This sequence joins TRBV14 and TRBJ1-1; D ambiguous. The CDR3 is 12 amino acids. Germline-derived CDR1 and CDR2 are SGHDN and FVKESK. Between the trimmed V and J ends, which lost 4 bases and 1 base, there was a span of 4 bases. CDR3 residues: CASSRQNTEAFF. CDR3 nucleotides: TGTGCCAGCAGCCGTCAGAACACTGAAGCTTTCTTT.

This chain joins TRBV6-5 and TRBJ2-3, with 7 positions matching TRBD2. This CDR3 has 16 amino acids. Germline CDR1 reads MNHEY; CDR2 reads SVGAGI. With V trimmed by 4 bases and J by 7 bases, 14 bases remained unmatched. Here the CDR3 DNA reads TGTGCCAGCAGTTCCCCGACTGCGGGAGACCTTAATACGCAGTATTTT. It translates to CASSSPTAGDLNTQYF.

The rearrangement joins TRBV5-6 to TRBJ1-2, with no clear D. The length of the CDR3 is 12 residues. V was clipped by 0 bases and J by 7 bases, with 7 bases between them. CDR1 and CDR2 (germline): SGHDT, YYEEEE. The CDR3 DNA is TGTGCCAGCAGCTTGGCACTGCTTGGCTACACCTTC. Protein: CASSLALLGYTF.

V gene TRBV6-5 combines with J gene TRBJ1-1; TRBD1 might be the D (5 bases). V was pared by 6 bases and J by 3 bases, with 17 bases between. This CDR3 comprises 15 residues. Per germline, CDR1 MNHEY and CDR2 SVGAGI. DNA for the CDR3: TGTGCCAGCAGCGACCGGGGGGTCTTGGACACTGAAGCTTTCTTT. Residues: CASSDRGVLDTEAFF.

This chain connects TRBV7-9 to TRBJ1-1; no firm D call. This CDR3 is built from 14 residues. Deletions cut 1 base from V and 5 bases from J, with 11 bases between. Per germline, CDR1 SEHNR and CDR2 FQNEAQ (reference sequence). CDR3 amino acids: CASSLGSGNTEAFF. The DNA of the CDR3 is TGTGCCAGCAGCTTAGGATCGGGGAATACTGAAGCTTTCTTT.

This clone was seen a handful of times. The chain employs TRBV28 and TRBJ1-4, with 7 bases lining up with TRBD1. The germline V gene encodes CDR1 MDHEN and CDR2 SYDVKM. With V trimmed by 2 bases and J by 10 bases, 7 bases remained unmatched. The CDR3 spans 14 residues. The CDR3 sequence: CASSLPDRVGKLFF. In DNA form, the CDR3 reads TGTGCCAGCAGTTTACCTGACAGGGTCGGAAAACTGTTTTTT.

The chain recombines TRBV19 with TRBJ2-5; D perhaps matches TRBD1 (6 bases). Trimming pared 4 bases from V and 5 bases from J, leaving 17 bases between. This CDR3 is built from 15 residues. Germline lookup yields CDR1 LNHDA and CDR2 SQIVND (reference sequence). CDR3 bases: TGTGCCAGTAGTACGTCTGGGGGCCGGGTGGAGACCCAGTACTTC. Protein product: CASSTSGGRVETQYF.

The rearrangement joins TRBV19 to TRBJ2-5; 9 bases align to TRBD1. Germline V lookup: CDR1 LNHDA, CDR2 SQIVND (reference sequence). V lost 5 bases and J lost 5; bases outside the gene matches: 12. CDR3 size: 16 residues. CDR3 loop: CASSPRTGEVGETQYF. The DNA of the CDR3 is TGTGCCAGTAGTCCCCGGACAGGGGAGGTAGGGGAGACCCAGTACTTC.

The rearrangement joins TRBV29-1 to TRBJ1-2; 8 bases are shared with TRBD1. Germline loops: CDR1 SQVTM, CDR2 ANQGSEA. Losses at the gene ends were 3 bases for V and 7 bases for J; bases not matched to a gene: 4. The CDR3 length is 12 residues. The CDR3 here is CSVDSRGLGYTF. The CDR3 DNA reads as TGCAGCGTTGATTCCAGGGGGCTTGGCTACACCTTC. Full variable domain (remainder filled in from reference TRBV29-1 and TRBJ1-2): SAVISQKPSRDICQRGTSLTIQCQVDSQVTMMFWYRQQPGQSLTLIATANQGSEATYESGFVIDKFPISRPNLTFSTLTVSNMSPEDSSIYLCSVDSRGLGYTFGSGTRLTVV.

The CDR3 here is CASSPFAGNTIYF. The CDR3 DNA is TGTGCCAGCAGCCCTTTCGCGGGCAACACCATATATTTT. The J gene is TRBJ1-3, the V gene TRBV7-8; D is unresolved. Germline CDR1 is SGHVS and CDR2 is FQNEAQ. The CDR3 length is 13 residues. Trimming took off 5 bases at V and 7 bases at J, with 12 bases between the two ends.

The chain is built from TRBV11-3 and TRBJ1-6; D remains unclear. Trimming left V 2 bases short and J 10 bases short, with 9 bases between. This CDR3 has 13 residues. The germline gives CDR1 SGHNT, CDR2 YENEEA. This chain's CDR3 is CASSLSRGSPLHF. CDR3 bases: TGTGCCAGCAGCTTATCGAGAGGCTCACCCCTCCACTTT.

The chain carries TRBV7-2 and TRBJ2-2; 11 bases are shared with TRBD1. Germline assignment: CDR1 SGHTA and CDR2 FQGNSA. V lost 4 bases and J lost 6; bases outside the gene matches: 4. CDR3 length: 15 amino acids. This CDR3 is CASSSDRGRSGELFF. In nucleotides, the CDR3 is TGTGCCAGCAGCTCGGACAGGGGGCGCTCCGGGGAGCTGTTTTTT.

The rearrangement joins TRBV29-1 to TRBJ1-1, with D maybe TRBD1 (6 bases). In germline, CDR1 is SQVTM, CDR2 ANQGSEA. This CDR3 contains 15 residues. The V end lost 4 bases, the J end lost 3 bases, and 18 bases lay between the germline ends. CDR3 in amino acids: CSVVNRVLVDTEAFF. CDR3 DNA: TGCAGCGTTGTAAACAGGGTGTTGGTGGACACTGAAGCTTTCTTT.

The chain couples TRBV4-3 to TRBJ1-2; no reliable D call. Germline V gives CDR1 LGHNA, CDR2 YSLEER. The V end was cut by 1 base, the J end by 1 base, with 13 bases between. This CDR3 spans 16 amino acids. The CDR3 here is CASSQVPARDNYGYTF. The CDR3 DNA follows: TGCGCCAGCAGCCAAGTTCCTGCCCGGGATAACTATGGCTACACCTTC.

This clone has only a few counts. The chain links TRBV4-1 to TRBJ2-7; no clear D gene. Germline V gene sequence: CDR1 MGHRA, CDR2 YSYEKL. Trimming left V 1 base short and J 2 bases short, with 30 bases between. The CDR3 sequence is 21 residues long. The CDR3 DNA reads TGCGCCAGCAGCCAAGCTCTCGCCCGCCACTTAGACAATCTTCGAGCCTACGAGCAGTACTTC. This codes for CASSQALARHLDNLRAYEQYF.

The gene calls are TRBV3-1 (or the pseudogene TRBV3-2) and TRBJ2-6; possible D gene TRBD1, 5 bases. This CDR3 region has 19 residues. Germline V CDR1 and CDR2: LGHDT, YNNKEL (reference sequence). V lost 0 bases to trimming and J lost 4 bases, with 19 bases between them. For the CDR3, the DNA is TGTGCCAGCAGCCAAGATAGGCGGACAAGATGGAAAGGGGCCAACGTCCTGACTTTC. Amino acid sequence: CASSQDRRTRWKGANVLTF.

The chain recombines TRBV28 with TRBJ2-1, with TRBD2 matching over 11 bases. The CDR3 is 15 amino acids. Germline lookup yields CDR1 MDHEN and CDR2 SYDVKM. Trimming cost V 2 bases and J 8 bases; bases outside gene matches: 5. The CDR3 DNA reads as TGTGCCAGCAGTTTAGCGACTAGCGGGACGGATGAGCAGTTCTTC. This gives the protein CASSLATSGTDEQFF.

This sequence joins TRBV27 and TRBJ1-1; 8 bases map to TRBD1. Germline V gene lookup returns CDR1 MNHEY and CDR2 SMNVEV (reference sequence). This CDR3 is 14 amino acids long. Losses at the gene ends were 4 bases for V and 1 base for J; bases not matched to a gene: 2. CDR3 nucleotides: TGTGCCAGCAGTTCAGGGGGCCGGAACACTGAAGCTTTCTTT. This encodes CASSSGGRNTEAFF.